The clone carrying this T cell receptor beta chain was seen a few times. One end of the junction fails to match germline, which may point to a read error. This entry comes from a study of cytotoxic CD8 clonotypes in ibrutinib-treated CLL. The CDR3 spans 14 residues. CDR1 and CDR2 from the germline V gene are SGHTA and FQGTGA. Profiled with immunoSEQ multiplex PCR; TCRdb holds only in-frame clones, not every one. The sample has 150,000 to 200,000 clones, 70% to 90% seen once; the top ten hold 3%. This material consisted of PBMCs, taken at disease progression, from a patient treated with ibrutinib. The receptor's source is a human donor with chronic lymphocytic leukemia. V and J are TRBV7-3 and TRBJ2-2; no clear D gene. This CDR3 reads CASSVNPNTGELFF. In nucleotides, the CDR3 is TGTGCTAGCAGCGTTAACCCGAACACCGGGGAGCTGTTTTTT.